Below, 15 T cell receptor beta chains from the same sample are listed, as sequenced in a study of blood T cell repertoires in COVID-19. This table comes from immunoSEQ multiplex PCR, and its TCRdb copy is limited to in-frame clones, with some not included. The table shows around 140,000 clones, with over 80% occurring only once. Material for sequencing was PBMCs or T cells enriched from blood (not recorded which). The source is a man aged 60-69 years who had recovered from COVID-19.

The J gene is TRBJ1-4, the V gene TRBV2; D may be TRBD1 (6 bases). Trimming cost V 8 bases and J 1 base, with 14 bases left between them. The CDR3 contains 15 residues. CDR1 and CDR2 (germline): SNHLY, FYNNEI. The CDR3 sequence: CASARGGKTNEKLFF. The CDR3 nucleotides read TGTGCCAGCGCCAGGGGTGGGAAAACTAATGAAAAACTGTTTTTT.

J is TRBJ1-2 and V is TRBV2; the match to TRBD1 covers 8 bases. The V gene's germline CDR1 is SNHLY and CDR2 FYNNEI. The CDR3 is made up of 14 amino acids. Trimming removed 4 bases from V and 6 bases from J; junction bases left unmatched: 7. The CDR3 sequence is CASSVTGVIDGYTF. The DNA for the CDR3 is TGTGCCAGCAGTGTGACAGGGGTCATCGATGGCTACACCTTC.

This chain links TRBV18 with TRBJ2-1, with 9 bases identical to TRBD2. Unmatched junction bases numbered 9, after V lost 5 bases and J lost 7 bases. The CDR3 length is 15 residues. Germline V lookup: CDR1 KGHSH, CDR2 LQKENI. Written as DNA, the CDR3 is TGTGCCAGCTCATCGCTAGCGGGAAGGACAAATGAGCAGTTCTTC. Translated, it gives CASSSLAGRTNEQFF.

The chain carries TRBV6-5 and TRBJ2-7; D might be TRBD2 (5 bases). The CDR3 runs to 14 residues. Trimming cost V 7 bases and J 4 bases, with 17 bases left between them. CDR1 is MNHEY, CDR2 SVGAGI, per germline. CDR3 coding DNA: TGTGCCAGCAAGACGGGGTCCCGCCATTACGAGCAGTACTTC. It yields the protein CASKTGSRHYEQYF.

The V and J genes are TRBV7-2 and TRBJ2-2; 7 bases fit TRBD1. Germline V gene sequence: CDR1 SGHTA, CDR2 FQGNSA. The CDR3 runs 14 residues. V lost 8 bases to trimming and J lost 4 bases; unmatched junction nucleotides: 7. CDR3 amino acids: CASLREGATGELFF. DNA for the CDR3: TGTGCCAGCTTACGTGAGGGGGCCACCGGGGAGCTGTTTTTT.

The CDR3 coding sequence is TGTGCCAGCAGCTCCGCCTACGAGCAGTACTTC. It translates to CASSSAYEQYF. The chain has TRBV11-2 and TRBJ2-7; D gene uncertain. The CDR3 consists of 11 residues. From germline, CDR1 is SGHAT and CDR2 FQNNGV. V lost 4 bases and J lost 2, with 3 bases in between.

V usage is TRBV7-2 and J usage is TRBJ2-3, with TRBD2 matching over 7 bases. The length of the CDR3 is 13 residues. V was pared by 6 bases and J by 6 bases, with 6 bases of the junction left unmatched. CDR1 and CDR2 from the germline V gene are SGHTA and FQGNSA. In DNA form, the CDR3 reads TGTGCCAGCAGATTACTAGCGAGGGATACGCAGTATTTT. It is translated as CASRLLARDTQYF.

The chain couples TRBV6-5 to TRBJ2-7, with a possible D match to TRBD2 (6 bases). CDR3 length: 15 residues. Germline CDR1 is MNHEY and CDR2 is SVGAGI. The V and J ends lost 2 bases and 5 bases respectively, with 16 bases between them. This chain's CDR3 is CASSYGGGTAHEQYF. In DNA form, the CDR3 reads TGTGCCAGCAGTTACGGCGGCGGGACGGCCCACGAGCAGTACTTC.

V usage is TRBV27 and J usage is TRBJ1-1; 10 nucleotides line up with TRBD1. V shed 3 bases, J shed 8 bases, and the junction held 12 bases outside the gene matches. Germline CDR1 and CDR2: MNHEY and SMNVEV (reference sequence). The CDR3 has 16 residues. The CDR3: CASSFNPPGQGLEAFF. CDR3 nucleotides: TGTGCCAGCAGTTTTAACCCGCCGGGACAGGGGCTCGAAGCTTTCTTT.

The chain recombines TRBV14 with TRBJ1-6; D is uncertain. V shed 2 bases and J shed 5 bases, with 4 bases lying between them. The CDR3 sequence is 13 residues long. Germline V gene data show CDR1 as SGHDN and CDR2 as FVKESK. Here the CDR3 DNA reads TGTGCCAGCAGCCAATCAAATAATTCACCCCTCCACTTT. Its protein is CASSQSNNSPLHF. Using reference TRBV14 and TRBJ1-6 for the parts outside the CDR3, the full variable domain is EAGVTQFPSHSVIEKGQTVTLRCDPISGHDNLYWYRRVMGKEIKFLLHFVKESKQDESGMPNNRFLAERTGGTYSTLKVQPAELEDSGVYFCASSQSNNSPLHFGNGTRLTVT.

This chain connects TRBV16 to TRBJ1-2, with 8 bases matching TRBD1. The germline gives CDR1 KGHSY, CDR2 FQNENV. This CDR3 region has 14 residues. Trimming cost V 4 bases and J 3 bases; bases outside gene matches: 4. CDR3 DNA sequence: TGTGCCAGCAGCCGGACAGGGCAGGACTATGGCTACACCTTC. As protein: CASSRTGQDYGYTF.

The chain combines TRBV28 with TRBJ1-1; tentatively, D is TRBD1 (5 bases). The length of the CDR3 is 14 residues. Per germline, CDR1 MDHEN and CDR2 SYDVKM. Trimming shortened V by 5 bases and J by 5 bases, and 15 bases separated the two germline ends. CDR3 coding DNA: TGTGCCAGCAGTCGACGGGGACTGCTGACTGAAGCTTTCTTT. As protein: CASSRRGLLTEAFF.

The V gene is TRBV2, the J gene TRBJ2-7; TRBD1 aligns across 9 bases. Germline V lookup: CDR1 SNHLY, CDR2 FYNNEI. The CDR3 runs to 14 residues. Trimming took 8 bases from V and 3 from J; bases not matched to a gene: 8. Written as DNA, the CDR3 is TGTGCCAGCGAGGTTCCGGGACAGGGCTACGAGCAGTACTTC. Residues: CASEVPGQGYEQYF. Full variable domain (missing parts from reference TRBV2 and TRBJ2-7): EPEVTQTPSHQVTQMGQEVILRCVPISNHLYFYWYRQILGQKVEFLVSFYNNEISEKSEIFDDQFSVERPDGSNFTLKIRSTKLEDSAMYFCASEVPGQGYEQYFGPGTRLTVT.

The gene calls are TRBV7-6 and TRBJ2-1; the D gene is possibly TRBD2 (5 bases). Between the trimmed V and J ends, which lost 3 bases and 9 bases, there was a span of 21 bases. The germline CDR1 and CDR2 sequences are SGHVS and FNYEAQ. The CDR3 is made up of 16 amino acids. The DNA of the CDR3 is TGTGCCAGCAGCTTTATCCCAGCGGAGGAGATAGGTGAGCAGTTCTTC. This sequence encodes CASSFIPAEEIGEQFF.

The genes are TRBV9 and TRBJ2-1, with 10 bases fitting TRBD2. The trim removed 0 bases at V and 9 bases at J, leaving 6 bases unmatched. Germline V gene data show CDR1 as SGDLS and CDR2 as YYNGEE. This CDR3 region has 15 residues. The CDR3 nucleotides are TGTGCCAGCAGCGTAGTGAGCGGGGGGGCCGGTGAGCAGTTCTTC. Amino acids: CASSVVSGGAGEQFF.